A selection of T cell receptor beta chains follows, all from one sample in a study of T-cell reconstitution after alpha-beta-depleted transplantation in children. A single record per CDR3 protein comes from TCRdb applying MiXCR to the PCR reads. In the table there are approximately 93,000 distinct CDR3 sequences, 7% to 10% of which are singletons. The material sequenced was PBMCs from the stem cell graft donor, taken from the stem cell graft. The receptors were gathered from a human donor who donated a stem cell graft to a child with congenital amegakaryocytic thrombocytopenia. CDR3s include the opening cysteine and the closing phenylalanine or tryptophan. D genes are given only for firm matches. Some rows mark clone size as missing; the rest say once, few, many or name a class of expanded clone.

clone_size d_call j_call v_call cdr3_nt cdr3_aa
NA NA TRBJ2-2 TRBV19 TGTGCCAGTAGTATAGTGATGAACACCGGGGAGCTGTTTTTT CASSIVMNTGELFF
many NA TRBJ2-7 TRBV20-1 TGCAGTGCTAGAGAGGACAGCTACGAGCAGTACTTC CSAREDSYEQYF
many TRBD2 TRBJ2-1 TRBV20-1 TGCAGTGCAAGAGAGCCAGGGAGGGTAAATGAGCAGTTCTTC CSAREPGRVNEQFF
many NA TRBJ1-1 TRBV11-2 TGTGCCAGCAGCCCCCAGACCTGGACGGGGAGGACTGAAGCTTTCTTT CASSPQTWTGRTEAFF
few NA TRBJ2-5 TRBV29-1 TGCAGCGTTCGAACCGACTTGTACCAAGAGACCCAGTACTTC CSVRTDLYQETQYF
many TRBD2 TRBJ2-3 TRBV5-5 TGTGCCAGCAGCTTGGAGGTAGCGGGATATCGAAATACGCAGTATTTT CASSLEVAGYRNTQYF
many NA TRBJ1-6 TRBV13 TGTGCCAGCAGCTTAGGGTTGAAGTCTCACTCACCCCTCCACTTT CASSLGLKSHSPLHF
many TRBD1 TRBJ1-4 TRBV15 TGTGCCACGAGCCAGGGGGCAACTAATGAAAAACTGTTTTTT CATSQGATNEKLFF
many NA TRBJ2-1 TRBV6-5 TGTGCCAGCAGTTCAGGGGTCGCCTACAATGAGCAGTTCTTC CASSSGVAYNEQFF
many NA TRBJ2-1 TRBV4-1 TGCGCCAGCAGCCAAGGGAGGGTGGCTACTTACAATGAGCAGTTCTTC CASSQGRVATYNEQFF
many NA TRBJ2-7 TRBV5-1 TGCGCCAGCAGGCCTAACAGTGGATCTTACGAGCAGTACTTC CASRPNSGSYEQYF
many TRBD1 TRBJ2-3 TRBV24-1 TGTGCCACCAGTGATCCTGGACAGGGACACACAGATACGCAGTATTTT CATSDPGQGHTDTQYF
many NA TRBJ1-1 TRBV29-1 TGCAGCGTTGCAGAACTGAACACTGAAGCTTTCTTT CSVAELNTEAFF
many TRBD1 TRBJ2-2 TRBV5-1 TGCGCCAGCAGCTTGGCCCCCCAGGGGGACACCGGGGAGCTGTTTTTT CASSLAPQGDTGELFF
NA NA TRBJ2-2 TRBV19 TGTGCCAGTAGTACCTCAGGGGGGAGTTACACCGGGGAGCTGTTTTTT CASSTSGGSYTGELFF
many NA TRBJ2-5 TRBV9 TGTGCCAGCAGCCCCGGCTTTGGAGAGACCCAGTACTTC CASSPGFGETQYF
many TRBD2 TRBJ2-7 TRBV9 TGTGCCAGCAGCGTGGGGGGGAGCTCCTACGAGCAGTACTTC CASSVGGSSYEQYF
many NA TRBJ2-1 TRBV7-9 TGTGCCAGCAGCTTGTCGAGGGATTCCTACAATGAGCAGTTCTTC CASSLSRDSYNEQFF
few NA TRBJ1-1 TRBV3-1 TGTGCCAGCAGCCAAAAGGACAGGAACACTGAAGCTTTCTTT CASSQKDRNTEAFF
many TRBD2 TRBJ2-3 TRBV7-3 TGTGCCAGCAGCTTATGGGGAGGGGTAGGGGATACGCAGTATTTT CASSLWGGVGDTQYF
few TRBD1 TRBJ1-1 TRBV4-3 TGCGCCAGCAGCCAGCTCTACAGGGGGAACACTGAAGCTTTCTTT CASSQLYRGNTEAFF
many NA TRBJ2-1 TRBV5-1 TGCGCCAGCAGCTTTTCAGGAGATGAGCAGTTCTTC CASSFSGDEQFF
many NA TRBJ2-7 TRBV20-1 TGCAGTGCTAGAGGGGGCCAGGGGAGTTCCTACGAGCAGTACTTC CSARGGQGSSYEQYF
many NA TRBJ2-1 TRBV7-2 TGTGCCAGCAGCTTGGTTGGGTACAATGAGCAGTTCTTC CASSLVGYNEQFF
NA NA TRBJ2-5 TRBV2 TGTGCCAGCAGTGAAGCGCCCGGACAGAAAGAGACCCAGTACTTC CASSEAPGQKETQYF
NA NA TRBJ1-5 TRBV7-9 TGTGCCAGCAGCTTAGCGGGGGGGCCCCAGCATTTT CASSLAGGPQHF
NA NA TRBJ1-5 TRBV12-3/TRBV12-4 TGTGCCAGCAGTTTACAACGGAGGGGCAATCAGCCCCAGCATTTT CASSLQRRGNQPQHF
NA TRBD1 TRBJ1-3 TRBV27 TGTGCCAGCAGTCCGCGGACAGGCTTCTCTGGAAACACCATATATTTT CASSPRTGFSGNTIYF
many TRBD2 TRBJ2-5 TRBV5-6 TGTGCCAGCAGCCCTAGCGGGAGGCCCTCATACCAAGAGACCCAGTACTTC CASSPSGRPSYQETQYF
many TRBD2 TRBJ2-1 TRBV15 TGTGCCACCAGCAGTTCCCTTAGCGGGGGCTCCTACAATGAGCAGTTCTTC CATSSSLSGGSYNEQFF
many TRBD1 TRBJ1-6 TRBV19 TGTGCCAGTAGTAGGGCCGACAGGGAAAATTCACCCCTCCACTTT CASSRADRENSPLHF
few NA TRBJ2-3 TRBV7-9 TGTGCCAGCAGCTTACCACCCTCCATAGATACGCAGTATTTT CASSLPPSIDTQYF
many TRBD1 TRBJ1-5 TRBV6-5 TGTGCCAGCAGCAGGACAGGGCCCAAATTCGGGAGCAATCAGCCCCAGCATTTT CASSRTGPKFGSNQPQHF
many TRBD1 TRBJ1-5 TRBV5-5 TGTGCCAGCAGCCTAGACAGGGCCAAGAATCAGCCCCAGCATTTT CASSLDRAKNQPQHF
many NA TRBJ1-6 TRBV12-3/TRBV12-4 TGTGCCAGCAGCCGCGAGTTGAGTAATTCACCCCTCCACTTT CASSRELSNSPLHF
many TRBD1 TRBJ2-7 TRBV7-9 TGTGCCAGCAGCAAGACAGGGATTGAGGAGCAGTACTTC CASSKTGIEEQYF
few NA TRBJ2-3 TRBV18 TGTGCCAGCTCACCATGGGGGGCCCGAAGCACAGATACGCAGTATTTT CASSPWGARSTDTQYF
many TRBD2 TRBJ2-2 TRBV29-1 TGCAGCGTCGCTGAGGGGACTAACGGGGAGCTGTTTTTT CSVAEGTNGELFF
few NA TRBJ1-3 TRBV6-5 TGTGCCAGCAGTTACTCCTCGGTCAACTCGGGAAACACCATATATTTT CASSYSSVNSGNTIYF
many NA TRBJ2-7 TRBV6-2/TRBV6-3 TGTGCCAGCAGTTACTTCCGGGACAATGCCTACGAGCAGTACTTC CASSYFRDNAYEQYF
many NA TRBJ2-7 TRBV20-1 TGCAGTGCTAACGGGGGGCCGATCTCCTACGAGCAGTACTTC CSANGGPISYEQYF
many TRBD1 TRBJ2-2 TRBV12-3/TRBV12-4 TGTGCCAGCAGTTCGACAGGGGTCCCCGGGGAGCTGTTTTTT CASSSTGVPGELFF
many NA TRBJ1-2 TRBV6-1 TGTGCCAGCAGTGTTATGATACAGGGATATAGAGATGGCTACACCTTC CASSVMIQGYRDGYTF
many NA TRBJ2-5 TRBV7-6 TGTGCCAGCAGCTTAGGTGGGGGAGGGACCCAGTACTTC CASSLGGGGTQYF
NA NA TRBJ2-6 TRBV18 TGTGCCAGCTCACCAGGGCAAGCCGTAAGCTCTGGGGCCAACGTCCTGACTTTC CASSPGQAVSSGANVLTF
many NA TRBJ1-2 TRBV7-9 TGTGCCAGCAGCTTAGAATTGGTCAGAAGGAATGGCTACACCTTC CASSLELVRRNGYTF